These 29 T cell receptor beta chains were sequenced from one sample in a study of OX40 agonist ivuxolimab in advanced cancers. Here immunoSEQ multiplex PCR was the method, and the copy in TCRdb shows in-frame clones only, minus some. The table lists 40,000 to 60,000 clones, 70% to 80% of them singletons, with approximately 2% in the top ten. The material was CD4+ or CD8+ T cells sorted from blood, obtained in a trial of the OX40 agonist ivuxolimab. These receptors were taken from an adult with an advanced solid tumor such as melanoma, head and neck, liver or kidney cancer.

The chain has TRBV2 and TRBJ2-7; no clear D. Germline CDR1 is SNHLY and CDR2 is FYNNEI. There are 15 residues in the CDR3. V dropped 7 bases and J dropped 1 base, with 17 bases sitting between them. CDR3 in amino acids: CASKGNGPASYEQYF. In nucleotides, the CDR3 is TGTGCCAGCAAAGGCAATGGTCCCGCGTCCTACGAGCAGTACTTC.

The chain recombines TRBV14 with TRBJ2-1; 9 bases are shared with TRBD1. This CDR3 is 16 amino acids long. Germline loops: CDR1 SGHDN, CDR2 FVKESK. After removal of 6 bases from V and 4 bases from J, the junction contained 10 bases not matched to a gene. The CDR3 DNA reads TGTGCCAGCAGTGAGGCCGGGACAGGGCTATACAATGAGCAGTTCTTC. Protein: CASSEAGTGLYNEQFF.

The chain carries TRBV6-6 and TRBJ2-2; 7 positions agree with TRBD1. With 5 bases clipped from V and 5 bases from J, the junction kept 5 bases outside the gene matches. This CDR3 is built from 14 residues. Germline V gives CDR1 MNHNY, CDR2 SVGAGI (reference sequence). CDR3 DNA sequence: TGTGCCAGCAGTAGCACAGGGGTTACCGGGGAGCTGTTTTTT. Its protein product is CASSSTGVTGELFF.

In nucleotides, the CDR3 is TGTGCCAGCAGCTTTTTCATGAACACTGAAGCTTTCTTT. This sequence encodes CASSFFMNTEAFF. The V call is TRBV5-6, the J call TRBJ1-1, with D unresolved. There are 13 residues in the CDR3. The germline V gene encodes CDR1 SGHDT and CDR2 YYEEEE. Trimming removed 2 bases at V and 0 bases at J, with 5 bases between.

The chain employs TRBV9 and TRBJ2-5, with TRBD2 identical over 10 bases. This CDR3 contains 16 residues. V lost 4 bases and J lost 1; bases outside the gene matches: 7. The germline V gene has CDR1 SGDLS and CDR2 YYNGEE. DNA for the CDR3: TGTGCCAGCAGCCCAAGACTAGCGGGTTTCCAAGAGACCCAGTACTTC. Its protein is CASSPRLAGFQETQYF.

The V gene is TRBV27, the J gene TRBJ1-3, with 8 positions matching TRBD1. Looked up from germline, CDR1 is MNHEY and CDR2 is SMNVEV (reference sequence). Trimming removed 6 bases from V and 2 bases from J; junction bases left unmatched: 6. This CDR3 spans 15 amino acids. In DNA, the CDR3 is TGTGCCAGCAGCCGAAGACAGGGGACTGGAAACACCATATATTTT. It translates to CASSRRQGTGNTIYF.

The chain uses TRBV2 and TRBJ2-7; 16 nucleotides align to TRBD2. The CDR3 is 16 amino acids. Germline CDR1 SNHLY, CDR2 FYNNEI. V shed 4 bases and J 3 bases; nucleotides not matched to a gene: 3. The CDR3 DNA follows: TGTGCCAGCAGTGCGGGACTAGCGGGAGGGTGCTACGAGCAGTACTTC. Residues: CASSAGLAGGCYEQYF. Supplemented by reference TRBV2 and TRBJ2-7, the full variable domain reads EPEVTQTPSHQVTQMGQEVILRCVPISNHLYFYWYRQILGQKVEFLVSFYNNEISEKSEIFDDQFSVERPDGSNFTLKIRSTKLEDSAMYFCASSAGLAGGCYEQYFGPGTRLTVT.

DNA of the CDR3: TGTGCCAGTAGAGGACAGGGGAACCACGAGCAGTACTTC. Translated, it gives CASRGQGNHEQYF. The rearrangement uses TRBV19 and TRBJ2-7, with 9 bases that match TRBD1. J gave up 5 bases and V 6 bases, and 5 bases lay outside the gene matches. Looked up from germline, CDR1 is LNHDA and CDR2 is SQIVND (reference sequence). The CDR3 extends over 13 amino acids.

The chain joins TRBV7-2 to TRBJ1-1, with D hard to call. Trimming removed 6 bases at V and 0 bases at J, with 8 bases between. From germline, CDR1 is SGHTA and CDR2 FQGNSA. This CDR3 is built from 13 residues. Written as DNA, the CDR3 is TGTGCCAGCAGTCCCCAGATGAACACTGAAGCTTTCTTT. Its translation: CASSPQMNTEAFF.

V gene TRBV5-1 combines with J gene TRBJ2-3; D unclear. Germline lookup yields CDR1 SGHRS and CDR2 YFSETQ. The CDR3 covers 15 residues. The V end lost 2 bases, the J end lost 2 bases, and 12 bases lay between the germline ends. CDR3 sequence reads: CASSFQLTPTDTQYF. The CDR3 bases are TGCGCCAGCAGCTTTCAGCTAACTCCCACAGATACGCAGTATTTT. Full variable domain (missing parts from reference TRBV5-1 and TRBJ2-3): KAGVTQTPRYLIKTRGQQVTLSCSPISGHRSVSWYQQTPGQGLQFLFEYFSETQRNKGNFPGRFSGRQFSNSRSEMNVSTLELGDSALYLCASSFQLTPTDTQYFGPGTRLTVL.

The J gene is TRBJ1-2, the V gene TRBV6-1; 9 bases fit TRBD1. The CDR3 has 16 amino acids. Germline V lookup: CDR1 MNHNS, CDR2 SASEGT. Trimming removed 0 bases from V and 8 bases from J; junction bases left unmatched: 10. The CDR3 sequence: CASSEAWDRVLVGYTF. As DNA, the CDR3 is TGTGCCAGCAGTGAAGCCTGGGACAGGGTCCTAGTCGGCTACACCTTC.

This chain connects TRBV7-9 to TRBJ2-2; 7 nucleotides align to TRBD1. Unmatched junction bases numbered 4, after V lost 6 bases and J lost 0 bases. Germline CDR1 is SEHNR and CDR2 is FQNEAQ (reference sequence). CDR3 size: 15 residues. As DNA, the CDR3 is TGTGCCAGCAGACCGGGACAGACGAACACCGGGGAGCTGTTTTTT. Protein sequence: CASRPGQTNTGELFF. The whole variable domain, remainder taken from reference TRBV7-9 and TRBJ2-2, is DTGVSQNPRHKITKRGQNVTFRCDPISEHNRLYWYRQTLGQGPEFLTYFQNEAQLEKSRLLSDRFSAERPKGSFSTLEIQRTEQGDSAMYLCASRPGQTNTGELFFGEGSRLTVL.

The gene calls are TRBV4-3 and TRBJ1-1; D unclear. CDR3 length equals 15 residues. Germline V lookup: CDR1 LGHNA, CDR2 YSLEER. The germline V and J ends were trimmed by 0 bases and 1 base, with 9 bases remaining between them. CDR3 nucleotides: TGCGCCAGCAGCCAAGATTCAGGAACGAACACTGAAGCTTTCTTT. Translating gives CASSQDSGTNTEAFF.

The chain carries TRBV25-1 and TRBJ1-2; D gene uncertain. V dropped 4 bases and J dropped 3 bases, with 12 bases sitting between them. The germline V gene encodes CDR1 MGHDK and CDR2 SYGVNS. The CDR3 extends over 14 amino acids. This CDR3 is CASSARTAHYGYTF. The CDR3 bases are TGTGCCAGCAGTGCTAGAACGGCTCACTATGGCTACACCTTC.

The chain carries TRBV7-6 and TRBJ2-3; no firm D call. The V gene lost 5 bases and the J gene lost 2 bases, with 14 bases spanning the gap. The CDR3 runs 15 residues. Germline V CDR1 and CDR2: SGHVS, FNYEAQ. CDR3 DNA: TGTGCCAGCAGCCAAGCATGGAGCCCCACAGATACGCAGTATTTT. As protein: CASSQAWSPTDTQYF.

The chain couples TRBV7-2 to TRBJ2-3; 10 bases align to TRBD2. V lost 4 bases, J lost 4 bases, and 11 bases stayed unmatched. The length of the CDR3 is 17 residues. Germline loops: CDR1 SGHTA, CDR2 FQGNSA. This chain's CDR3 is CASSSLAGIVGADTQYF. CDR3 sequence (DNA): TGTGCCAGCAGCTCACTAGCGGGGATTGTGGGGGCAGATACGCAGTATTTT.

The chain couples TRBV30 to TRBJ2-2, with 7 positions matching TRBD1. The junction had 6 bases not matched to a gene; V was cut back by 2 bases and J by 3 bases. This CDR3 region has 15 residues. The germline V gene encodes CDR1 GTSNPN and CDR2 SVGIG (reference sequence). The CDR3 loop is CAWSSLTGHTGELFF. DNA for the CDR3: TGTGCCTGGAGTTCGCTGACAGGGCACACCGGGGAGCTGTTTTTT.

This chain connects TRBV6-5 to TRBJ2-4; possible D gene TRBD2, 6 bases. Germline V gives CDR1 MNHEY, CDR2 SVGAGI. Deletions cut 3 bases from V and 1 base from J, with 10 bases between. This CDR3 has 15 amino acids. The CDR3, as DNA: TGTGCCAGCAGTTATTTTAGCGGCGCCAAAAACATTCAGTACTTC. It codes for CASSYFSGAKNIQYF.

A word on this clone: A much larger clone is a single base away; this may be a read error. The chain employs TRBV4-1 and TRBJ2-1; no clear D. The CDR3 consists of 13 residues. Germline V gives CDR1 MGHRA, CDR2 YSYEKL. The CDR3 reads CASSQTGNNGQFF. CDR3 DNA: TGCGCCAGCAGCCAAACCGGAAACAATGGGCAGTTCTTC.

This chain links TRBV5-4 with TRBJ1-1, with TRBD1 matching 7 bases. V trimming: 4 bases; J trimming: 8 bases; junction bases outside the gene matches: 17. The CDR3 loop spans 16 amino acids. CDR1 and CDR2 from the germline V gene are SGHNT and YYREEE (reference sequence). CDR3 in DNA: TGTGCCAGCAGCCCCTACCGAGGAGGGGGCTCGACGGAAGCTTTCTTT. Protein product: CASSPYRGGGSTEAFF.

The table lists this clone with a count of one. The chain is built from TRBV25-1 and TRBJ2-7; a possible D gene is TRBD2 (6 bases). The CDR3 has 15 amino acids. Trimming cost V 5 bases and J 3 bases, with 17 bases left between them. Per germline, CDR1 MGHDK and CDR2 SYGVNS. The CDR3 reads CASSSGGNLGYEQYF. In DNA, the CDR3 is TGTGCCAGCAGTTCGGGCGGGAACTTAGGCTACGAGCAGTACTTC.

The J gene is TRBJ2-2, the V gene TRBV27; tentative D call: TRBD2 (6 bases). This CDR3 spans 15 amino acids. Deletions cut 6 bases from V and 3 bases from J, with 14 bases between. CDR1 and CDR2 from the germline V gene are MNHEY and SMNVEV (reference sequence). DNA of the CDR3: TGTGCCAGCAGCCGGGGACTTTTGCACACCGGGGAGCTGTTTTTT. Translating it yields CASSRGLLHTGELFF.

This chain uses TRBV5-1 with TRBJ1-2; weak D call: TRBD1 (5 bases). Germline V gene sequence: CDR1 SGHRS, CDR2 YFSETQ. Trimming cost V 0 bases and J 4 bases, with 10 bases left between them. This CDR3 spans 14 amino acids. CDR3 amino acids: CASSLEGVSYGYTF. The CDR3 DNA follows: TGCGCCAGCAGCTTGGAAGGGGTTTCCTATGGCTACACCTTC.

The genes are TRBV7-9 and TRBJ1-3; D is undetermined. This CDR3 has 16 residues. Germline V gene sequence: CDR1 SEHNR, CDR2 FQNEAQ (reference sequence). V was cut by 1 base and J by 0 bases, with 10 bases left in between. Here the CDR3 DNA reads TGTGCCAGCAGCTTAGACTTAGGTAACTCTGGAAACACCATATATTTT. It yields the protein CASSLDLGNSGNTIYF.

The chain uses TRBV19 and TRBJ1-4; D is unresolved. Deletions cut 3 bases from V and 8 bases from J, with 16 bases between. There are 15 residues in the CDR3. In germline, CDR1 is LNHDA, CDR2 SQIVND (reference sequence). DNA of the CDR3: TGTGCCAGTAGTATTTATGGGAGGGCTCAAGAAAAACTGTTTTTT. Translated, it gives CASSIYGRAQEKLFF.

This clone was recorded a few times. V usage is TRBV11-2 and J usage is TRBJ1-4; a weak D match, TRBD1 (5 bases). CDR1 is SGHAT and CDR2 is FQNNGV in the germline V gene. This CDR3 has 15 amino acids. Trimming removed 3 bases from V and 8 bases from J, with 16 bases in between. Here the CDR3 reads CASSFGTGVKEKLFF. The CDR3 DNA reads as TGTGCCAGCAGCTTTGGAACGGGGGTTAAGGAAAAACTGTTTTTT.

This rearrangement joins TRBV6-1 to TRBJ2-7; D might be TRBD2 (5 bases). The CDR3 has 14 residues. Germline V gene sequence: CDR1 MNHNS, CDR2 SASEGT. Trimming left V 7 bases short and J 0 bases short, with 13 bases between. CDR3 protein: CASKEGFSSYEQYF. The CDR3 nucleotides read TGTGCCAGCAAAGAGGGTTTTAGCTCCTACGAGCAGTACTTC.

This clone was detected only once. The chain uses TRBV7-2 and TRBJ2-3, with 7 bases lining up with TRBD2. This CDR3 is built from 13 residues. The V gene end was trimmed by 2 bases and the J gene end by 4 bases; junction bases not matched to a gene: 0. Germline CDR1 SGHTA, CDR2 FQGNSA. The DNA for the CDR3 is TGTGCCAGCAGCTTACGGGGGGCAGATACGCAGTATTTT. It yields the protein CASSLRGADTQYF.

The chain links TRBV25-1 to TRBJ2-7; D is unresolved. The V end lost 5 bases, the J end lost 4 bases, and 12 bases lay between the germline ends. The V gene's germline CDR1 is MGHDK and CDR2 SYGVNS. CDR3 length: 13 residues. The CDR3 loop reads CASSSDGPYEQYF. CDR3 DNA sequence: TGTGCCAGCAGTTCCGACGGCCCATACGAGCAGTACTTC.